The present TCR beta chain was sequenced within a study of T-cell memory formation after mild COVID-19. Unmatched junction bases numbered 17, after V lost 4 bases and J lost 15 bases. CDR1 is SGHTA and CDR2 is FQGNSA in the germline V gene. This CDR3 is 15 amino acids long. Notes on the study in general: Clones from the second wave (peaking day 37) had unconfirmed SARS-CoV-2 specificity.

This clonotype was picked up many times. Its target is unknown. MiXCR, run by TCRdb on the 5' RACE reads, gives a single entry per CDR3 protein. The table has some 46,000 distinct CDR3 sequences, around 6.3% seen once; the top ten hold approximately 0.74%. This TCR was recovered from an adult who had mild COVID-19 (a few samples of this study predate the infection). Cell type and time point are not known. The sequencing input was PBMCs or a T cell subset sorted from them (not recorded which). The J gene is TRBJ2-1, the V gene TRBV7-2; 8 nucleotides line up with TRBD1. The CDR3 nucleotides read TGTGCCAGCAGCTCCCAGGTGGGACAGGATAAAATTGGGTTCTTC. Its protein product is CASSSQVGQDKIGFF.